One sample yielded the 32 T cell receptor beta chains listed below, sequenced in a study of molecular identifiers for immune sequencing clone quantification (dated by TCRdb to 2016 to 2018). Preparation of the library involved PCR. Sequencing was performed on a NextSeq 500. TCRdb took the public reads, trimmed them with fastp at Q25, ran MiXCR for clone calling and kept in-frame beta chains. Under each unique CDR3 protein, matching rows form one entry showing the most common genes and DNA. The table for this sample lists under 600,000 distinct CDR3 sequences; around 25% of them were counted only once. The ten largest clones capture over 0.6% of the sample. Sequenced material: naive CD8+ T cells from blood, with Jurkat cell RNA spiked in. The label giving this sample's cell subset or site can be read as: FACS-sorted CD8+CD4-CCR7+CD45RA+ naive T cells. These TCRs come from a human donor in good health. Some libraries in this study had Jurkat cell RNA spiked in.

The table lists this clonotype with many counts. This chain links TRBV7-2 with TRBJ1-1; no definite D call. V was cut by 3 bases and J by 4 bases, with 6 bases left in between. Germline-derived CDR1 and CDR2 are SGHTA and FQGNSA. CDR3 length: 12 residues. The CDR3 sequence: CASSFSGTEAFF. CDR3 DNA sequence: TGTGCCAGCAGCTTTTCGGGCACTGAAGCTTTCTTT.

The J gene is TRBJ1-1, the V gene TRBV7-9, with 7 nucleotides matching TRBD1. The CDR3 is made up of 15 amino acids. The trim removed 5 bases at V and 4 bases at J, leaving 10 bases unmatched. Germline CDR1 is SEHNR and CDR2 is FQNEAQ (reference sequence). For the CDR3, the DNA is TGTGCCAGCAGCGTACACACAGGGGTTGGCACTGAAGCTTTCTTT. This encodes CASSVHTGVGTEAFF.

This clonotype was counted only a few times. The rearrangement joins TRBV24-1 to TRBJ2-1; no clear D gene. CDR1 KGHDR and CDR2 SFDVKD come from the germline V gene. V lost 5 bases and J lost 8, with 12 bases in between. This CDR3 comprises 13 residues. CDR3 coding DNA: TGTGCCACCAGTGTTGTGGGAAGAGATGAGCAGTTCTTC. It translates to CATSVVGRDEQFF.

This clonotype was seen many times. The rearrangement uses TRBV4-3 and TRBJ2-5; D remains ambiguous. V dropped 0 bases and J dropped 2 bases, with 10 bases sitting between them. Germline lookup yields CDR1 LGHNA and CDR2 YSLEER. The CDR3 totals 15 residues. The DNA for the CDR3 is TGCGCCAGCAGCCAAGATCCCGTCGGACAAGAGACCCAGTACTTC. Its translation: CASSQDPVGQETQYF.

V usage is TRBV7-9 and J usage is TRBJ2-7; 8 bases map to TRBD1. CDR3 length equals 12 residues. Germline loops: CDR1 SEHNR, CDR2 FQNEAQ (reference sequence). CDR3 nucleotides: TGTGCACAGGGAGGACAGGGAGGCGAGCAGTACTTC. This codes for CAQGGQGGEQYF.

In this sample, this clonotype turned up many times. The genes are TRBV29-1 and TRBJ1-1, with unresolved D. Germline CDR1 and CDR2: SQVTM and ANQGSEA. The V and J ends lost 5 bases and 1 base respectively, with 5 bases between them. The CDR3 runs 11 residues. CDR3 residues: CSVPSNTEAFF. The CDR3 nucleotides read TGCAGCGTTCCGTCGAACACTGAAGCTTTCTTT.

On this clonotype: Compared with germline, one end of the junction differs, possibly owing to a read error. The chain carries TRBV29-1 and TRBJ2-3; the D gene could be TRBD1 or TRBD2 (6 bases each). The V gene's germline CDR1 is SQVTM and CDR2 ANQGSEA. The CDR3 runs 15 residues. CDR3 protein: CSVGGPVDRPDTPYF. The DNA for the CDR3 is TGCAGCGTGGGGGGCCCCGTCGACCGCCCCGATACGCCGTATTTT.

The rearrangement joins TRBV7-9 to TRBJ2-2; 11 bases align to TRBD2. Losses at the gene ends were 5 bases for V and 7 bases for J; bases not matched to a gene: 9. The length of the CDR3 is 16 residues. CDR1 and CDR2 from the germline V gene are SEHNR and FQNEAQ (reference sequence). This CDR3 is CASSGLAGGPGGELFF. The CDR3 DNA sequence: TGTGCCAGCAGCGGATTAGCGGGGGGGCCCGGCGGGGAGCTGTTTTTT.

The chain joins TRBV6-5 to TRBJ1-1, with D possibly matching TRBD1 (5 bases). Germline CDR1 is MNHEY and CDR2 is SVGAGI. The length of the CDR3 is 14 residues. V gave up 4 bases and J gave up 1 base, with 10 bases separating them. For the CDR3, the DNA is TGTGCCAGCAGTTTACAGGAATCGAACACTGAAGCTTTCTTT. Its protein product is CASSLQESNTEAFF.

This clonotype was seen a handful of times. This rearrangement joins TRBV19 to TRBJ2-2; no clear D. Trimming shortened V by 7 bases and J by 7 bases, and 13 bases separated the two germline ends. CDR3 length: 13 amino acids. Germline V lookup: CDR1 LNHDA, CDR2 SQIVND (reference sequence). CDR3 residues: CASMASANGELFF. CDR3 DNA sequence: TGTGCCAGTATGGCGTCGGCGAACGGGGAGCTGTTTTTT.

The rearrangement links TRBV27 to TRBJ1-1; D uncertain. The length of the CDR3 is 14 residues. Germline V gene sequence: CDR1 MNHEY, CDR2 SMNVEV (reference sequence). Between the trimmed V and J ends, which lost 5 bases and 9 bases, there was a span of 19 bases. The DNA of the CDR3 is TGTGCCAGCAGTCCCACAGAAGGCAGACAAAAAGCTTTCTTT. Protein sequence: CASSPTEGRQKAFF.

With regard to this clonotype: The conserved closing phenylalanine or tryptophan is absent in this CDR3, likely reflecting a read error. This chain links TRBV6-2 or TRBV6-3 with TRBJ1-2, with D possibly TRBD1 on 6 matching bases. The V end was cut by 6 bases, the J end by 2 bases, with 7 bases between. The CDR3 length is 12 residues. Germline values: CDR1 MNHEY, CDR2 SVGEGT. CDR3 in amino acids: CASRDRNYGYTI. As DNA, the CDR3 is TGTGCCAGCAGAGACAGGAACTATGGCTACACCATC.

This clonotype was picked up many times. This chain uses TRBV27 with TRBJ1-1; unclear D gene. Deletions cut 5 bases from V and 4 bases from J, with 20 bases between. From germline, CDR1 is MNHEY and CDR2 SMNVEV (reference sequence). The CDR3 totals 16 residues. CDR3 sequence reads: CASSPPGFMTGTEAFF. The CDR3, as DNA: TGTGCCAGCAGTCCCCCGGGGTTCATGACGGGCACTGAAGCTTTCTTT.

The table lists this clonotype with a few counts. Just one base apart from a much larger clone, this may be a read error. The J gene is TRBJ1-5, the V gene TRBV5-8; TRBD1 aligns across 8 bases. Per the germline V gene, CDR1 is SGHTS and CDR2 is YDEGEE. The CDR3 runs 15 residues. V was clipped by 4 bases and J by 0 bases; unmatched bases: 3. The DNA for the CDR3 is TGTGCCAGCAGCCGGACAGGGAATAGCAATCAGCCCCAGCATTTT. Translated, it gives CASSRTGNSNQPQHF.

The chain recombines TRBV12-5 with TRBJ2-5; TRBD1 or TRBD2 may be the D gene (6 bases each). This CDR3 region has 16 residues. Trimming stripped 3 bases from V and 5 bases from J, with 19 bases between. From germline, CDR1 is LGHNT and CDR2 FRNRAP. The DNA of the CDR3 is TGTGCTAGTGGTTTAGCAGGGGACGGGGGTGGTGAGACCCAGTACTTC. Amino acids: CASGLAGDGGGETQYF.

In the case of this clonotype: One base away lies a much larger clone, so this may be a sequencing read error. The chain combines TRBV13 with TRBJ1-1; D unclear. Per the germline V gene, CDR1 is PRHDT and CDR2 is FYEKMQ (reference sequence). This CDR3 comprises 16 residues. CDR3 nucleotide sequence: TGTGCCGGCAGCTCAGAGGGTCGGATAGGCGACACTGAAGCTTTCTTT. Its translation is CAGSSEGRIGDTEAFF.

This clonotype was counted many times. The CDR3 nucleotides read TGTGCCAGCCAGCAGGTGTGGGGAACGGAGACCCAGTACTTC. Translation gives CASQQVWGTETQYF. This sequence joins TRBV7-9 and TRBJ2-5, with D hard to call. This CDR3 has 14 residues. From germline, CDR1 is SEHNR and CDR2 FQNEAQ (reference sequence). The V gene lost 8 bases and the J gene lost 5 bases, with 18 bases spanning the gap.

This clonotype was detected once. Possible read error: a much larger clone is one base away. The rearrangement uses TRBV7-9 and TRBJ2-5, with a weak D call TRBD1 (5 bases). Germline V gene lookup returns CDR1 SEHNR and CDR2 FQNEAQ (reference sequence). The CDR3 runs to 15 residues. DNA for the CDR3: TGTGCCAGCAGCTTAGCTGTGGGGCCCCAAGAGCCCCAGTACTTC. Its protein product is CASSLAVGPQEPQYF.

V and J are TRBV4-3 and TRBJ2-7; D gene unclear. Germline V lookup: CDR1 LGHNA, CDR2 YSLEER. Trimming cost V 0 bases and J 1 base, with 10 bases left between them. The CDR3 has 15 amino acids. The CDR3 nucleotides read TGCGCCAGCAGCCAAGATTGGGTCGCGTCCTACGAGCAGTACTTC. As protein: CASSQDWVASYEQYF.

This clonotype occurred a few times. The J gene is TRBJ2-1, the V gene TRBV4-3; the match to TRBD1 covers 8 bases. Germline CDR1 reads LGHNA; CDR2 reads YSLEER. The CDR3 length is 17 residues. Trimming cost V 0 bases and J 2 bases; bases outside gene matches: 6. The DNA of the CDR3 is TGCGCCAGCAGCCAAGATGTGGACAGGGAAGCCTACAATGAGCAGTTCTTC. Translation: CASSQDVDREAYNEQFF.

This clonotype was detected only a few times. This chain uses TRBV5-5 with TRBJ2-1; D is unresolved. V lost 1 base, J lost 4 bases, and 12 bases lay in between. Germline V gene data show CDR1 as SGHKS and CDR2 as YYEKEE (reference sequence). The CDR3 has 15 amino acids. The CDR3 is CASSLHRGFYNEQFF. DNA for the CDR3: TGTGCCAGCAGCTTGCATCGTGGGTTTTACAATGAGCAGTTCTTC.

This clonotype was observed a few times. The chain employs TRBV9 and TRBJ2-3; a weak D match, TRBD2 (6 bases). With 0 bases removed from V and 8 bases from J, the gap between germline ends came to 10 bases. The CDR3 length is 13 residues. Germline V gene lookup returns CDR1 SGDLS and CDR2 YYNGEE. The CDR3 coding sequence is TGTGCCAGCAGCGTAGGGGGACTGGTTACGCAGTATTTT. Protein: CASSVGGLVTQYF.

Worth noting for this clonotype: The junction does not match germline at one end; this may be a read error. The chain couples TRBV20-1 to TRBJ1-5; D remains ambiguous. The CDR3 length is 17 residues. Looked up from germline, CDR1 is DFQATT and CDR2 is SNEGSKA (reference sequence). The CDR3 region is CSARDPDSYYSNQPQQF. CDR3 nucleotide sequence: TGCAGTGCTAGAGATCCCGACTCTTATTATAGCAATCAGCCCCAGCAATTT.

This clonotype was recorded a few times. V and J are TRBV7-7 and TRBJ2-3, with no clear D. The CDR3 runs 14 residues. CDR1 is SSHAT, CDR2 FNYEAQ, per germline (reference sequence). Trimming shortened V by 5 bases and J by 6 bases, and 15 bases separated the two germline ends. The CDR3 protein is CASSPGSPGDTQYF. As DNA, the CDR3 is TGTGCCAGCAGCCCCGGGTCTCCTGGGGATACGCAGTATTTT.

As for this clonotype: Compared with germline, one end of the junction differs, possibly owing to a read error. V gene TRBV9 combines with J gene TRBJ2-6; D is uncertain. The CDR3 covers 12 residues. Germline assignment: CDR1 SGDLS and CDR2 YYNGEE. The CDR3 coding sequence is TGTGCCAGCAGCGTTGGGACCAACGTCCTGACTTTC. Translating it yields CASSVGTNVLTF. Complete variable domain (other parts from reference TRBV9 and TRBJ2-6): DSGVTQTPKHLITATGQRVTLRCSPRSGDLSVYWYQQSLDQGLQFLIQYYNGEERAKGNILERFSAQQFPDLHSELNLSSLELGDSALYFCASSVGTNVLTFGAGSRLTVL.

The rearrangement links TRBV30 to TRBJ1-5, with D hard to call. Germline CDR1 is GTSNPN and CDR2 is SVGIG (reference sequence). V lost 1 base, J lost 5 bases, and 12 bases lay in between. This CDR3 has 14 amino acids. In nucleotides, the CDR3 is TGTGCCTGGAGTGACCAAGGGATGGATCAGCCCCAGCATTTT. This sequence encodes CAWSDQGMDQPQHF. The full variable domain, with the rest looked up from reference TRBV30 and TRBJ1-5, is SQTIHQWPATLVQPVGSPLSLECTVEGTSNPNLYWYRQAAGRGLQLLFYSVGIGQISSEVPQNLSASRPQDRQFILSSKKLLLSDSGFYLCAWSDQGMDQPQHFGDGTRLSIL.

A few counts support this clonotype. V and J are TRBV20-1 and TRBJ1-2, with no clear D. This CDR3 spans 12 amino acids. Germline V lookup: CDR1 DFQATT, CDR2 SNEGSKA (reference sequence). The V end lost 3 bases, the J end lost 1 base, and 6 bases lay between the germline ends. In DNA form, the CDR3 reads TGCAGTGCTAGGGACCTTAACTATGGCTACACCTTC. Protein product: CSARDLNYGYTF.

This clonotype turned up a few times. This chain uses TRBV4-3 with TRBJ1-5; maybe TRBD1 (6 bases). The V and J ends lost 0 bases and 2 bases respectively, with 14 bases between them. The CDR3 spans 17 residues. CDR1 is LGHNA, CDR2 YSLEER, per germline. In DNA, the CDR3 is TGCGCCAGCAGCCAAGATATGGGGGCAGGAGGCAATCAGCCCCAGCATTTT. It translates to CASSQDMGAGGNQPQHF.

This clonotype was counted between two and nine times. CDR3 loop: CASSSPGTGGNSGANVLTF. CDR3 coding DNA: TGTGCCAGCAGCTCTCCCGGGACAGGGGGAAACTCTGGGGCCAACGTCCTGACTTTC. The chain has TRBV7-3 and TRBJ2-6; 11 positions agree with TRBD1. V lost 4 bases and J lost 0; bases outside the gene matches: 8. Germline V lookup: CDR1 SGHTA, CDR2 FQGTGA. The CDR3 is made up of 19 amino acids.

This clonotype has a handful of counts. The chain joins TRBV28 to TRBJ2-7, with D perhaps TRBD1 (6 bases). With 6 bases removed from V and 4 bases from J, the gap between germline ends came to 10 bases. CDR1 MDHEN and CDR2 SYDVKM come from the germline V gene. The length of the CDR3 is 12 residues. The CDR3 reads CASSRDRYEQYF. Written as DNA, the CDR3 is TGTGCCAGCAGCCGAGACAGGTACGAGCAGTACTTC. The variable domain in full, with the rest retrieved from reference TRBV28 and TRBJ2-7, is DVKVTQSSRYLVKRTGEKVFLECVQDMDHENMFWYRQDPGLGLRLIYFSYDVKMKEKGDIPEGYSVSREKKERFSLILESASTNQTSMYLCASSRDRYEQYFGPGTRLTVT.

This clonotype appeared a few times. The rearrangement links TRBV20-1 to TRBJ1-5; no clear D gene. The V gene lost 6 bases and the J gene lost 3 bases, with 12 bases spanning the gap. The CDR3 contains 13 residues. CDR1 is DFQATT and CDR2 is SNEGSKA in the germline V gene (reference sequence). The chain's CDR3 is CSANYGLNQPQHF. CDR3 coding DNA: TGCAGTGCCAATTACGGCCTCAATCAGCCCCAGCATTTT.

This clonotype came up many times. CDR3 in DNA: TGCGCCAGCAGCCAGGGACTAGCGGGAGTACAAGAGACCCAGTACTTC. Amino acid sequence: CASSQGLAGVQETQYF. The gene calls are TRBV5-1 and TRBJ2-5; 14 nucleotides align to TRBD2. The CDR3 totals 16 residues. The germline CDR1 and CDR2 sequences are SGHRS and YFSETQ. V shed 4 bases and J 2 bases; nucleotides not matched to a gene: 4. The entire variable domain, with the rest obtained from reference TRBV5-1 and TRBJ2-5, is as follows: KAGVTQTPRYLIKTRGQQVTLSCSPISGHRSVSWYQQTPGQGLQFLFEYFSETQRNKGNFPGRFSGRQFSNSRSEMNVSTLELGDSALYLCASSQGLAGVQETQYFGPGTRLLVL.